This TCR beta chain emerged from a study of cytomegalovirus exposure and HLA in healthy donors. Study conclusions and caveats: Specificity for CMV antigens was confirmed in vitro for a few of the CMV-associated chains.

The CDR3 is 14 residues long. Germline assignment: CDR1 MNHNS and CDR2 SASEGT. The ends lost 7 bases at V and 9 bases at J; junction bases unmatched: 11. Primers: 60 Vbeta forward and 13 Jbeta reverse. The data were produced by immunoSEQ multiplex PCR, yet TCRdb's version contains in-frame clones alone and is incomplete. The listing contains 77,000 or so clones. As to this clone: Its antigen is still unknown.

Sequencing was performed on PBMCs. The source is a man aged 25-45 years in good health and CMV-seronegative. The chain couples TRBV6-1 to TRBJ1-5; 8 nucleotides match TRBD1. The CDR3 sequence: CASTRDRTFPPQHF. In DNA, the CDR3 is TGTGCCAGCACTAGGGACAGGACCTTCCCGCCCCAGCATTTT.